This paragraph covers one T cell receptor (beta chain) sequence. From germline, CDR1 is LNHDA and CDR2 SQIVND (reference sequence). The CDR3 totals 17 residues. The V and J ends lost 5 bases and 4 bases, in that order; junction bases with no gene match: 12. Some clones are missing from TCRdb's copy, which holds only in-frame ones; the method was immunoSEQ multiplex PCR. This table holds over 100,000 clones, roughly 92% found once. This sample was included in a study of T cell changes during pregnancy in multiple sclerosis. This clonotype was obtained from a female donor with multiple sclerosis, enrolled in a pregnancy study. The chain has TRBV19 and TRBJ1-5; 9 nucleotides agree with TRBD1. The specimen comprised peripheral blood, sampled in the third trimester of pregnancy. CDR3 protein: CASSAKSGTGSNQPQHF. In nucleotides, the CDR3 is TGTGCCAGTAGTGCTAAATCCGGGACAGGGAGTAATCAGCCCCAGCATTTT.